This is a list of T cell receptor beta chains from one sample in a study of Graves' ophthalmopathy and Graves' hyperthyroidism. TCRdb re-called the multiplex PCR reads with MiXCR, one entry per CDR3 protein. The table records roughly 400,000 distinct CDR3 sequences, 15% to 19% of them present only once. Sequenced input: peripheral blood. These receptors all stem from a woman younger than 35 with stable Graves' hyperthyroidism. Each CDR3 is given with its conserved first and last residue. The D gene is left open where the match is weak. A clone size is listed for some rows: how often the clone was seen (once, few, many), or a class if it is expanded.

>-|TRBJ1-1|many|TRBV19
TGTGCCAGTACACCGCCTAACAGGGCTATGAACACTGAAGCTTTCTTT
CASTPPNRAMNTEAFF
>-|TRBJ2-7|many|TRBV6-5
TGTGCCAGCAGCTCTACTGTTTCTTCCTACGAGCAGTACTTC
CASSSTVSSYEQYF
>-|TRBJ1-1|many|TRBV9
TGTGCCAGCAGCAGGGACAATACTGAAGCTTTCTTT
CASSRDNTEAFF
>TRBD1|TRBJ1-3|-|TRBV12-3/TRBV12-4
TGTGCCAGCAGCCAGGGACAGCTGGGAAACACCATATATTTT
CASSQGQLGNTIYF
>TRBD1|TRBJ2-7|many|TRBV12-3/TRBV12-4
TGTGCCAGCAGTACTAGCCACGACGGGACAGGTATCGGGTACTTC
CASSTSHDGTGIGYF
>TRBD1|TRBJ1-3|many|TRBV2
TGTGCCACCTCGGGACAGGGAGGAAACACCATATATTTT
CATSGQGGNTIYF
>-|TRBJ1-1|-|TRBV6-2/TRBV6-3
TGTGCCAGCAGTTACTCGAGAACGGGGGCTCCGGACACTGAAGCTTTCTTT
CASSYSRTGAPDTEAFF
>-|TRBJ2-7|many|TRBV29-1
TGCAGCGTTGAGGCCCGGGACGCCTACGAGCAGTACTTC
CSVEARDAYEQYF
>-|TRBJ1-2|many|TRBV7-9
TGTGCCAGCAGCTTGTCGACAGCTAACTATGGCTACACCTTC
CASSLSTANYGYTF
>-|TRBJ2-2|many|TRBV2
TGTGCCAGCACTCAAATTCCTTCCGGCGTCGGGGAGCTGTTTTTT
CASTQIPSGVGELFF
>-|TRBJ1-6|many|TRBV7-2
TGTGCCAGCAGCTTAGGAGCCAGTTCACCCCTCCACTTT
CASSLGASSPLHF
>TRBD1|TRBJ1-5|few|TRBV6-2/TRBV6-3
TGTGCCAGCAGTTACTCGAAGGGACAGGGCAGTAGCAATCAGCCCCAGCATTTT
CASSYSKGQGSSNQPQHF
>-|TRBJ1-1|-|TRBV11-2
TGTGCCAGCAGCTTAGGATACTTCCGGGACCAACCTGAAGCTTTCTTT
CASSLGYFRDQPEAFF
>TRBD1|TRBJ1-2|-|TRBV5-1
TGCGCCAGCAGCGACCTCGACAGGGAAGGATATGGCTACACCTTC
CASSDLDREGYGYTF
>TRBD1|TRBJ1-1|many|TRBV19
TGTGCCAGTAGTAGTCAGGGGGTGACTGAAGCTTTCTTT
CASSSQGVTEAFF
>-|TRBJ1-3|few|TRBV18
TGTGCCAGCTCATCCACCTCCGGGCCCCTCTCTGGAAACACCATATATTTT
CASSSTSGPLSGNTIYF
>TRBD1|TRBJ1-2|many|TRBV10-3
TGTGCCATCAGCGGCGACAGGGGGCTGGGCTACACCTTC
CAISGDRGLGYTF
>TRBD2|TRBJ2-5|-|TRBV3-1
TGTGCCAGCAGCCAAGAAACTAGCGGGGGAGGAGAGACCCAGTACTTC
CASSQETSGGGETQYF
>TRBD2|TRBJ2-7|many|TRBV12-3/TRBV12-4
TGTGCCAGCAGTTCAATAGCGGGGGCAACCTCCTACGAGCAGTACTTC
CASSSIAGATSYEQYF
>TRBD2|TRBJ2-2|-|TRBV4-2
TGTGCCAGCAGCCAAGATCCTCTAGCGGGGGACAACGCCGGGGAGCTGTTTTTT
CASSQDPLAGDNAGELFF
>TRBD2|TRBJ2-5|-|TRBV5-1
TGCGCCAGCAGCTACACTAGCGGGGGGACCCAGTACTTC
CASSYTSGGTQYF
>-|TRBJ1-5|-|TRBV20-1
TGCAGTGCTAGAGATGCAGGGAGCAATCAGCCCCAGCATTTT
CSARDAGSNQPQHF
>-|TRBJ2-3|few|TRBV12-3/TRBV12-4
TGTGCCAGCAGTTCAACCACAGATACGCAGTATTTT
CASSSTTDTQYF
>-|TRBJ2-2|many|TRBV13
TGTGCCAGCAGCGCCCGCCTCCGGGGCCAAATGGGAGCATTGACTGGGGAGCTGTTTTTT
CASSARLRGQMGALTGELFF
>-|TRBJ2-7|many|TRBV9
TGTGCCAGCAGCGTAGACGTTTCCTACGAGCAGTACTTC
CASSVDVSYEQYF
>-|TRBJ1-2|-|TRBV6-2/TRBV6-3
TGTGCCAGCACTCATCGGGGGGCGGTAGTCGATGGCTACACCTTC
CASTHRGAVVDGYTF
>-|TRBJ1-1|many|TRBV28
TGTGCCAGCATTCTGCCGACAGGGAACACTGAAGCTTTCTTT
CASILPTGNTEAFF
>-|TRBJ1-1|many|TRBV6-1
TGTGCCAGCAGCGGCTGGGGTCATCGCAGAACTTTCTTT
CASSGWGHRRTFF
>-|TRBJ1-3|many|TRBV30
TGTGCCGCAACAGGGTCCGGAAACACCATATATTTT
CAATGSGNTIYF
>-|TRBJ1-1|many|TRBV5-1
TGCGCCAGCAGCCCCACAGTTTCTAACACTGAAGCTTTCTTT
CASSPTVSNTEAFF
>-|TRBJ2-2|-|TRBV14
TGTGCCAGCAGCCAAGAGGGGTTGGGATCTACCGGGGAGCTGTTTTTT
CASSQEGLGSTGELFF
>-|TRBJ2-7|many|TRBV12-3/TRBV12-4
TGTGCCAGCAGTATCCAGGGGCTGCAGTACTTC
CASSIQGLQYF
>-|TRBJ2-6|many|TRBV7-2
TGTGCCAGCAGGAACCTCAGGGGACCTGGGGCCAACGTCCTGACTTTC
CASRNLRGPGANVLTF
>-|TRBJ1-1|many|TRBV5-6
TGTGCCAGCAGCTCGCACACTGAAGCTTTCTTT
CASSSHTEAFF
>TRBD1|TRBJ2-6|many|TRBV6-1
TGTGCCAGCAGCGGGACAGGGGGCAAAAAGACCAACGTCCTGACTTTC
CASSGTGGKKTNVLTF
>-|TRBJ2-5|many|TRBV2
TGTGCCAGCACTCCCCAAGAGACCCAGTACTTC
CASTPQETQYF
>TRBD2|TRBJ2-5|many|TRBV11-2
TGTGCCAGCAGCTTAGAGATGCTAGCGGGGGGCGGAGAGACCCAGTACTTC
CASSLEMLAGGGETQYF
>TRBD1|TRBJ2-7|few|TRBV29-1
TGCAGCGCCCGACAGGGGAATAACGCCTACGAGCAGTACTTC
CSARQGNNAYEQYF
>-|TRBJ1-6|many|TRBV12-3/TRBV12-4
TGTGCCAGCAGTTTCGGTGTATCTCCTTCACCCCTCCACTTT
CASSFGVSPSPLHF
>-|TRBJ2-7|many|TRBV12-3/TRBV12-4
TGTGCCAGCACACCGGGACGGACCTACGAGCAGTACTTC
CASTPGRTYEQYF